Below, 20 T cell receptor beta chains from the same sample are listed, as sequenced in a study of shared clonotypes between healthy human individuals. The naive CD8 population came from CD45RO-negative cells selected for CCR7, without terminally differentiated effector memory CD45RA+ cells. The protocol was immunoSEQ multiplex PCR, while the TCRdb copy is restricted to in-frame clones and leaves out a portion. The data contain about 2 million clones, 85% to 95% of them seen just once; the ten biggest clones take up roughly 1%. Sequenced sample: naive CD8+ T cells sorted from blood. These receptor sequences come from a man aged 18 to 30 in good health.

For the CDR3, the DNA is TGTGCCAGCAGCTCGGAACGGGACAGCTACGAGCAGTACTTC. Its protein is CASSSERDSYEQYF. The V and J genes are TRBV5-4 and TRBJ2-7; TRBD1 matches 7 bases. Germline CDR1 reads SGHNT; CDR2 reads YYREEE (reference sequence). V shed 3 bases and J 3 bases; nucleotides not matched to a gene: 6. The CDR3 loop spans 14 amino acids.

This clone was counted only a few times. V is TRBV9 and J is TRBJ1-1, with D unclear. This CDR3 is 13 amino acids long. V shed 3 bases and J shed 0 bases, with 6 bases lying between them. Looked up from germline, CDR1 is SGDLS and CDR2 is YYNGEE. Here the CDR3 reads CASSGVMNTEAFF. CDR3 in DNA: TGTGCCAGCAGCGGGGTCATGAACACTGAAGCTTTCTTT.

The rearrangement joins TRBV5-4 to TRBJ1-2; D possibly corresponds to TRBD1 (6 bases). Trimming cost V 0 bases and J 3 bases, with 12 bases left between them. Germline CDR1 reads SGHNT; CDR2 reads YYREEE (reference sequence). CDR3 length: 15 amino acids. This CDR3 is CASSLVSGEHYGYTF. As DNA, the CDR3 is TGTGCCAGCAGCTTGGTATCAGGGGAGCACTATGGCTACACCTTC.

This clone was seen only a few times. The rearrangement links TRBV27 to TRBJ1-6; D unresolved. Trimming shortened V by 3 bases and J by 5 bases, and 8 bases separated the two germline ends. Per germline, CDR1 MNHEY and CDR2 SMNVEV (reference sequence). The CDR3 consists of 14 residues. CDR3 in DNA: TGTGCCAGCAGTTTTTTACAGAATAATTCACCCCTCCACTTT. Protein sequence: CASSFLQNNSPLHF.

The chain recombines TRBV7-9 with TRBJ2-7; 7 bases match TRBD2. This CDR3 region has 14 residues. The germline gives CDR1 SEHNR, CDR2 FQNEAQ (reference sequence). V was pared by 4 bases and J by 4 bases, with 7 bases of the junction left unmatched. The CDR3 DNA reads as TGTGCCAGCAGCTGGGTGGGAGGGCCTTACGAGCAGTACTTC. Its translation is CASSWVGGPYEQYF. The full variable domain, in which reference TRBV7-9 and TRBJ2-7 provide the parts outside the CDR3, is DTGVSQNPRHKITKRGQNVTFRCDPISEHNRLYWYRQTLGQGPEFLTYFQNEAQLEKSRLLSDRFSAERPKGSFSTLEIQRTEQGDSAMYLCASSWVGGPYEQYFGPGTRLTVT.

The chain uses TRBV11-2 and TRBJ2-1; D may be TRBD1 or TRBD2 (5 bases each). The V gene lost 7 bases and the J gene lost 7 bases, with 20 bases spanning the gap. The CDR3 totals 15 residues. Germline V gene data show CDR1 as SGHAT and CDR2 as FQNNGV. The DNA for the CDR3 is TGTGCCAGCAACCCCCGGGACCCAAATCTTAATGAGCAGTTCTTC. Translation gives CASNPRDPNLNEQFF. The whole variable domain, remainder taken from reference TRBV11-2 and TRBJ2-1, is EAGVAQSPRYKIIEKRQSVAFWCNPISGHATLYWYQQILGQGPKLLIQFQNNGVVDDSQLPKDRFSAERLKGVDSTLKIQPAKLEDSAVYLCASNPRDPNLNEQFFGPGTRLTVL.

This clone was observed a single time. The chain employs TRBV9 and TRBJ2-7; 7 bases map to TRBD2. V gave up 5 bases and J gave up 5 bases; unmatched junction bases: 7. Germline V gene lookup returns CDR1 SGDLS and CDR2 YYNGEE. The CDR3 is made up of 13 amino acids. The CDR3 DNA reads as TGTGCCAGCAGGTATGAGGGAGGGGACGAGCAGTACTTC. Translation: CASRYEGGDEQYF.

The J gene is TRBJ1-1, the V gene TRBV6-1; D not certain. The V and J ends lost 2 bases and 1 base respectively, with 8 bases between them. This CDR3 is built from 14 residues. Looked up from germline, CDR1 is MNHNS and CDR2 is SASEGT. CDR3 coding DNA: TGTGCCAGCAGTGAAAGGACGTCGAACACTGAAGCTTTCTTT. This codes for CASSERTSNTEAFF.

On this clone itself: Other nucleotide sequences from this sample produce the same CDR3. The chain is built from TRBV30 and TRBJ2-7, with 9 nucleotides matching TRBD1. This CDR3 contains 14 residues. The V and J ends lost 0 bases and 1 base, in that order; junction bases with no gene match: 1. Germline CDR1 reads GTSNPN; CDR2 reads SVGIG (reference sequence). CDR3 sequence reads: CAWSVGTGSYEQYF. In DNA, the CDR3 is TGTGCCTGGAGTGTGGGGACAGGGTCCTACGAGCAGTACTTC.

The count of this clone is one. The chain combines TRBV5-6 with TRBJ2-2, with TRBD1 matching 7 bases. Germline lookup yields CDR1 SGHDT and CDR2 YYEEEE. This CDR3 spans 18 amino acids. The V and J ends lost 0 bases and 2 bases, in that order; junction bases with no gene match: 10. CDR3 sequence (DNA): TGTGCCAGCAGCTTGGAAAGGAGACAGGGCTATAACACCGGGGAGCTGTTTTTT. Translated, it gives CASSLERRQGYNTGELFF.

This chain connects TRBV11-2 to TRBJ1-6, with TRBD1 matching over 8 bases. V gave up 1 base and J gave up 5 bases; unmatched junction bases: 7. Germline V gene lookup returns CDR1 SGHAT and CDR2 FQNNGV. The CDR3 has 17 residues. CDR3 in amino acids: CASSLGTGRRDNSPLHF. CDR3 DNA sequence: TGTGCCAGCAGCTTAGGGACAGGGAGACGCGATAATTCACCCCTCCACTTT.

The chain is built from TRBV5-5 and TRBJ2-2; 11 bases map to TRBD2. The ends lost 4 bases at V and 5 bases at J; junction bases unmatched: 4. In germline, CDR1 is SGHKS, CDR2 YYEKEE (reference sequence). CDR3 length equals 15 residues. This chain's CDR3 is CASSLSGRETGELFF. DNA for the CDR3: TGTGCCAGCAGCCTTAGCGGGAGGGAGACCGGGGAGCTGTTTTTT.

The V call is TRBV12-5, the J call TRBJ1-2; D is possibly TRBD1 (6 bases). This CDR3 has 17 amino acids. The germline V gene has CDR1 LGHNT and CDR2 FRNRAP. Trimming took off 1 base at V and 2 bases at J, with 17 bases between the two ends. The CDR3 loop reads CASGLAGQGSFNYGYTF. CDR3 nucleotides: TGTGCTAGTGGTTTGGCGGGGCAGGGGAGTTTCAACTATGGCTACACCTTC.

The CDR3 loop is CASGLSTDTQYF. CDR3 in DNA: TGTGCCAGCGGACTAAGCACAGATACGCAGTATTTT. The V call is TRBV2, the J call TRBJ2-3; D might be TRBD2 (6 bases). V was shortened by 8 bases and J by 0 bases, with 6 bases between the two germline ends. The CDR3 totals 12 residues. CDR1 and CDR2 from the germline V gene are SNHLY and FYNNEI.

The chain recombines TRBV7-2 with TRBJ2-7; D ambiguous. Germline V lookup: CDR1 SGHTA, CDR2 FQGNSA. This CDR3 is 15 amino acids long. V was trimmed by 2 bases and J by 2 bases, leaving 13 bases between them. CDR3 sequence: CASSLRAEKPYEQYF. Written as DNA, the CDR3 is TGTGCCAGCAGCTTAAGGGCCGAAAAACCCTACGAGCAGTACTTC.

V usage is TRBV4-3 and J usage is TRBJ1-4; no firm D call. Germline V CDR1 and CDR2: LGHNA, YSLEER. This CDR3 has 15 amino acids. Deletions cut 2 bases from V and 8 bases from J, with 15 bases between. CDR3 in amino acids: CASSQFSGVGEKLFF. The CDR3 nucleotides read TGCGCCAGCAGCCAATTTTCTGGGGTCGGGGAAAAACTGTTTTTT.

The genes are TRBV7-3 and TRBJ2-2; 7 positions match TRBD1. The V gene end was trimmed by 5 bases and the J gene end by 6 bases; junction bases not matched to a gene: 6. From germline, CDR1 is SGHTA and CDR2 FQGTGA. The CDR3 is 14 amino acids. CDR3 DNA sequence: TGTGCCAGCAGCCCCGACAGGGAAGCCGGGGAGCTGTTTTTT. It specifies CASSPDREAGELFF.

The rearrangement uses TRBV7-2 and TRBJ2-7; 11 positions match TRBD2. The germline V gene has CDR1 SGHTA and CDR2 FQGNSA. The CDR3 spans 15 residues. J gave up 2 bases and V 3 bases, and 3 bases lay outside the gene matches. CDR3 region: CASSFTSGRTYEQYF. The CDR3 DNA follows: TGTGCCAGCAGCTTTACTAGCGGGAGAACCTACGAGCAGTACTTC.

This sequence joins TRBV5-1 and TRBJ2-1; tentatively, D is TRBD2 (5 bases). Germline loops: CDR1 SGHRS, CDR2 YFSETQ. The CDR3 covers 13 residues. V lost 7 bases and J 6 bases, leaving 14 bases between the germline ends. CDR3 nucleotide sequence: TGCGCCAGCGCCTTGTCCAGCGGCAATGAGCAGTTCTTC. This gives the protein CASALSSGNEQFF.

The chain carries TRBV10-3 and TRBJ1-6; maybe TRBD1 (5 bases). The CDR3 has 14 amino acids. Germline V gene data show CDR1 as ENHRY and CDR2 as SYGVKD. V dropped 0 bases and J dropped 14 bases, with 14 bases sitting between them. The CDR3, as DNA: TGTGCCATCAGTGAGTCCGGGGGATACGCCACCCTCCACTTT. As protein: CAISESGGYATLHF.